This T cell receptor beta chain is drawn from a study of T cells in Graves' hyperthyroidism and ophthalmopathy. Across the whole study: The initial diagnosis was the point when peripheral blood was collected, ahead of any treatment.

The PBMCs were sourced from fresh peripheral blood (around 9.9 ml). Study outcomes and limitations: The majority of expanded thyroid clonotypes above 0.001 also appeared in blood. Ophthalmopathy, as predicted by the model, came a median approximately 5.9 months after the prediction.

TCR beta CDR3 regions were amplified from RNA transcripts. The TCR CDR3 first-round RT-PCR relied on the HTBI primer set. TCRdb reprocessed the multiplex PCR reads with MiXCR, giving one entry per CDR3 protein. Of roughly 560,000 distinct CDR3 sequences listed, roughly 14% are singletons. This clonotype was counted many times. The antigen remains undetermined. The germline CDR1 and CDR2 sequences are MDHEN and SYDVKM. With 7 bases removed from V and 4 bases from J, the gap between germline ends came to 14 bases. This CDR3 is built from 13 residues. The chain combines TRBV28 with TRBJ2-7; D could derive from TRBD1 or TRBD2 (5 bases each). The receptor was isolated from a woman between 35 and 50 years old with Graves' ophthalmopathy. Material for sequencing was blood. The CDR3 is CASTLTGQYEQYF. The CDR3 DNA reads TGTGCCAGCACCCTAACGGGGCAGTACGAGCAGTACTTC.